The rows below give T cell receptor beta chains drawn from one sample of a study of blood T cell repertoires in COVID-19. Some clones are missing from TCRdb's copy, which holds only in-frame ones; the method was immunoSEQ multiplex PCR. The sample yields over 150,000 clones, around nine tenths seen once. What was sequenced was peripheral blood. Receptors originate from a man in his sixties with COVID-19, enrolled during active disease. The CDR3 runs from the conserved cysteine through the conserved F or W. D genes are given only for firm matches. Some rows have no size entry. The others give once, few or many, or a class for an expanded clone.

cdr3_aa cdr3_nt j_call v_call clone_size d_call
CASRPSGTGGEKLFF TGTGCCAGTAGGCCTTCCGGGACAGGGGGTGAAAAACTGTTTTTT TRBJ1-4 TRBV19 once TRBD1
CASSVQGGNTEAFF TGTGCCAGCAGCGTTCAGGGGGGGAACACTGAAGCTTTCTTT TRBJ1-1 TRBV7-9 once TRBD1
CSARVGGNTEAFF TGCAGCGCCCGAGTGGGAGGGAACACTGAAGCTTTCTTT TRBJ1-1 TRBV29-1 - -
CASSSGTGVITEAFF TGTGCCAGCAGCTCCGGGACAGGGGTAATTACTGAAGCTTTCTTT TRBJ1-1 TRBV7-9 once TRBD1
CASSLYGTGGSSGANVLTF TGCGCCAGCAGCTTGTACGGGACAGGGGGCTCCTCTGGGGCCAACGTCCTGACTTTC TRBJ2-6 TRBV5-1 - TRBD1
CASSKLAGVGANVLTF TGTGCCAGCAGTAAACTAGCGGGAGTTGGGGCCAACGTCCTGACTTTC TRBJ2-6 TRBV27 - TRBD2
CASSQTVSGGKYF TGTGCCAGCAGCCAAACGGTAAGCGGGGGCAAGTACTTC TRBJ2-7 TRBV3-1/TRBV3-2 - TRBD2
CASSPPAGGGEQYF TGTGCCAGCAGCCCGCCGGCGGGAGGAGGCGAGCAGTACTTC TRBJ2-7 TRBV7-2 few TRBD2
CASSSPWTGGISSSYNEQFF TGTGCCAGCAGTTCCCCCTGGACAGGGGGTATATCCAGCTCCTACAATGAGCAGTTCTTC TRBJ2-1 TRBV27 - TRBD1
CASRRSGATGANVLTF TGTGCCAGCAGAAGATCAGGGGCCACTGGGGCCAACGTCCTGACTTTC TRBJ2-6 TRBV27 - -
CSTSVGGGYGYTF TGCAGCACTAGCGTGGGGGGCGGGTATGGCTACACCTTC TRBJ1-2 TRBV29-1 - -
CATSREGDRQAFF TGTGCCACCAGCAGGGAAGGGGACAGGCAAGCTTTCTTT TRBJ1-1 TRBV15 - TRBD1
CASSLDRGKTPLHF TGTGCCAGCAGTTTAGACAGGGGAAAGACACCCCTCCACTTT TRBJ1-6 TRBV28 - TRBD1
CASSQDGQTSNQPQHF TGTGCCAGCAGCCAAGACGGACAAACTAGCAATCAGCCCCAGCATTTT TRBJ1-5 TRBV7-9 - -
CASGGRGSYNSPLHF TGTGCCAGCGGCGGCAGGGGCTCCTATAATTCACCCCTCCACTTT TRBJ1-6 TRBV28 - -
CASRNGQYSNQPQHF TGTGCCAGCAGGAACGGACAGTATAGCAATCAGCCCCAGCATTTT TRBJ1-5 TRBV7-8 - -
CASSATGVQPQHF TGTGCCAGCAGTGCTACAGGTGTACAGCCCCAGCATTTT TRBJ1-5 TRBV25-1 few -
CASSPDRSEAFF TGTGCCAGCAGTCCCGACAGAAGTGAAGCTTTCTTT TRBJ1-1 TRBV28 - -
CASSPRDRENYGYTF TGTGCCAGCAGCCCCAGAGACAGGGAAAACTATGGCTACACCTTC TRBJ1-2 TRBV7-9 - TRBD1
CASSLFLAGPQETQYF TGTGCCAGCAGCTTGTTCCTAGCGGGACCCCAAGAGACCCAGTACTTC TRBJ2-5 TRBV5-4 - TRBD2
CASSQSSGSTDTQYF TGCGCCAGCAGCCAATCCAGCGGCAGCACAGATACGCAGTATTTT TRBJ2-3 TRBV4-3 - -
CASTRGAGGQQFF TGTGCCAGCACCCGAGGAGCGGGAGGGCAGCAGTTCTTC TRBJ2-1 TRBV7-3 - TRBD2
CASSFPGTSGGAGLETQYF TGTGCCAGCAGCTTCCCCGGGACTAGCGGGGGGGCGGGATTAGAGACCCAGTACTTC TRBJ2-5 TRBV5-6 - TRBD2
CASSPRRASGGTDTQYF TGTGCCAGCAGCCCTAGGAGGGCTAGCGGGGGAACAGATACGCAGTATTTT TRBJ2-3 TRBV7-9 - TRBD2
CASSWRTGGNEKLFF TGCGCCAGCAGCTGGCGGACAGGGGGAAATGAAAAACTGTTTTTT TRBJ1-4 TRBV5-1 - TRBD1
CASSQGTGRDQPQHF TGTGCCAGCAGCCAGGGGACAGGGCGGGATCAGCCCCAGCATTTT TRBJ1-5 TRBV7-2 - TRBD1
CASSLRQGSNQPQHF TGTGCCAGCAGCCTAAGACAGGGCAGCAATCAGCCCCAGCATTTT TRBJ1-5 TRBV5-8 - TRBD1
CASSPRGITTDTQYF TGTGCCAGCAGCCCCCGGGGGATTACCACAGATACGCAGTATTTT TRBJ2-3 TRBV7-9 - -
CASSQGPGGRTEAFF TGCGCCAGCAGCCAAGGTCCTGGGGGCCGGACTGAAGCTTTCTTT TRBJ1-1 TRBV4-1 - -
CASTGEANTIYF TGTGCCAGTACAGGGGAAGCAAACACCATATATTTT TRBJ1-3 TRBV19 few -
CASSYGLGGPISKQPQHF TGTGCCAGCAGTTACGGCCTCGGGGGGCCGATATCGAAGCAGCCCCAGCATTTT TRBJ1-5 TRBV6-2/TRBV6-3 - -
CASSLSSGSTDTQYF TGCGCCAGCAGCCTTTCTAGCGGTAGCACAGATACGCAGTATTTT TRBJ2-3 TRBV4-3 - TRBD2
CASSLGWDRNNYGYTF TGTGCCAGCAGCTTAGGTTGGGACAGAAATAACTATGGCTACACCTTC TRBJ1-2 TRBV7-2 - TRBD1
CASSEGLLLQETQYF TGTGCCAGCAGCGAGGGACTACTTCTCCAAGAGACCCAGTACTTC TRBJ2-5 TRBV9 few TRBD2
CASSPRGQGGTDTQYF TGCGCCAGCAGCCCGAGGGGGCAGGGGGGCACAGATACGCAGTATTTT TRBJ2-3 TRBV5-1 - TRBD1
CASSPWGEGADTQYF TGTGCCAGCAGTCCTTGGGGGGAGGGTGCAGATACGCAGTATTTT TRBJ2-3 TRBV7-9 - TRBD2
CAWSVENSPLHF TGTGCCTGGAGTGTCGAGAATTCACCCCTCCACTTT TRBJ1-6 TRBV30 - -
CASQSTGVSYEQYF TGTGCCAGTCAATCGACAGGAGTCTCCTACGAGCAGTACTTC TRBJ2-7 TRBV21-1 - -
CASSDLRSGNTIYF TGTGCCAGCAGCGATCTGCGGTCGGGAAACACCATATATTTT TRBJ1-3 TRBV5-5 many -
CASSPRTGSIYGYTF TGTGCCAGCAGTCCCCGGACAGGGTCCATCTATGGCTACACCTTC TRBJ1-2 TRBV27 - TRBD1
CASSSQGFATNEKLFF TGTGCCAGCAGCTCGCAGGGATTTGCAACTAATGAAAAACTGTTTTTT TRBJ1-4 TRBV13 few -
CAISGGVPGNTIYF TGTGCCATCAGTGGCGGGGTTCCTGGAAACACCATATATTTT TRBJ1-3 TRBV10-3 - -
CASALTGAGNTIYF TGTGCCAGTGCCCTAACAGGGGCTGGAAACACCATATATTTT TRBJ1-3 TRBV19 - TRBD1
CASSLGATYNEQFF TGTGCCAGCAGCTTGGGGGCGACCTACAATGAGCAGTTCTTC TRBJ2-1 TRBV5-6 - -
CASRDSSNTEAFF TGTGCCAGCCGTGACAGTTCGAACACTGAAGCTTTCTTT TRBJ1-1 TRBV6-1 - -
CASSQGDSYNSPLHF TGTGCCAGCAGCCAGGGAGACTCCTATAATTCACCCCTCCACTTT TRBJ1-6 TRBV3-1/TRBV3-2 - -
CASSLAGTVNYGYTF TGTGCCAGCAGCTTAGCGGGGACAGTTAACTATGGCTACACCTTC TRBJ1-2 TRBV7-2 - TRBD1
CASSQRPRILAGGNRSYNEQFF TGTGCCAGCAGCCAACGACCCCGAATACTAGCGGGGGGGAATAGATCCTACAATGAGCAGTTCTTC TRBJ2-1 TRBV3-1/TRBV3-2 - TRBD2
CASRFDRDSPLHF TGTGCCAGCAGGTTCGACAGGGATTCACCCCTCCACTTT TRBJ1-6 TRBV6-5 - TRBD1
CASSLGDSTQYF TGTGCCAGCAGCTTAGGGGACAGTACGCAGTATTTT TRBJ2-3 TRBV7-2 - TRBD1